Each of the 7 T cell receptor beta chains below was sequenced from the same sample in a study of cytomegalovirus exposure and HLA in healthy donors. The study ran its PCR with 60 Vbeta and 13 Jbeta primers. Using immunoSEQ multiplex PCR, the repertoire was profiled, and TCRdb retains in-frame clones only, with some absent. Among around 120,000 clones listed, more than 60% were seen once. The source material was PBMCs. The receptors here all came from a female donor in good health and CMV-seropositive.

In its sample, this clone was seen a few times. CDR3 in DNA: TGTGCCAGCAGCCCTGGGAGGGGGAACACAGATACGCAGTATTTT. It encodes CASSPGRGNTDTQYF. The chain combines TRBV7-2 with TRBJ2-3; tentative D call: TRBD2 (7 bases). CDR3 length: 15 residues. V was cut by 5 bases and J by 2 bases, with 14 bases left in between. The germline V gene has CDR1 SGHTA and CDR2 FQGNSA.

The V call is TRBV27, the J call TRBJ2-1; 8 bases fit TRBD2. J gave up 4 bases and V 7 bases, and 9 bases lay outside the gene matches. Germline V gene data show CDR1 as MNHEY and CDR2 as SMNVEV (reference sequence). The CDR3 loop spans 15 amino acids. The CDR3 here is CASKERERDYNEQFF. The CDR3 nucleotides read TGTGCCAGCAAAGAGCGGGAGAGAGATTACAATGAGCAGTTCTTC.

This sequence joins TRBV5-1 and TRBJ2-3; TRBD2 matches at 9 bases. Germline V gene lookup returns CDR1 SGHRS and CDR2 YFSETQ. This CDR3 contains 16 residues. With 1 base clipped from V and 4 bases from J, the junction kept 7 bases outside the gene matches. CDR3 residues: CASSLRAGGSADTQYF. CDR3 nucleotide sequence: TGCGCCAGCAGCTTGCGGGCGGGGGGGAGCGCAGATACGCAGTATTTT.

J is TRBJ1-1 and V is TRBV15; D perhaps matches TRBD1 (6 bases). CDR3 length: 15 residues. Trimming took 3 bases from V and 1 from J, leaving 12 bases between them. Germline CDR1 and CDR2: LNHNV and YYDKDF (reference sequence). The CDR3 here is CATSSTRGTNTEAFF. The CDR3, as DNA: TGTGCCACCAGCAGCACGAGGGGGACGAACACTGAAGCTTTCTTT.

The chain links TRBV7-2 to TRBJ1-1; 9 bases agree with TRBD1. This CDR3 is 17 amino acids long. Germline V gives CDR1 SGHTA, CDR2 FQGNSA. V was pared by 5 bases and J by 0 bases, with 10 bases of the junction left unmatched. CDR3 sequence (DNA): TGTGCCAGCAGCACCCGGGGACAGGGACAGATGAACACTGAAGCTTTCTTT. Translating it yields CASSTRGQGQMNTEAFF.

The chain recombines TRBV28 with TRBJ1-1; possibly TRBD1 for D (6 bases). The length of the CDR3 is 13 residues. Germline CDR1 is MDHEN and CDR2 is SYDVKM. V was cut by 8 bases and J by 6 bases, with 16 bases left in between. CDR3 nucleotides: TGTGCCAGCGGAAAACAGGGTCGGCCTGAAGCTTTCTTT. It codes for CASGKQGRPEAFF.

This sequence joins TRBV18 and TRBJ2-7, with D maybe TRBD1 (7 bases). The CDR3 extends over 13 amino acids. Germline CDR1 KGHSH, CDR2 LQKENI. Trimming left V 5 bases short and J 4 bases short, with 12 bases between. The CDR3, as DNA: TGTGCCAGCTCAGCGGGACAGAAATACGAGCAGTACTTC. Translation gives CASSAGQKYEQYF.